These 13 T cell receptor beta chains came from one sample sequenced in a study of T cell clones after liver transplantation. Generated by immunoSEQ multiplex PCR, the TCRdb table keeps only in-frame clones and is missing some. The top ten hold about 9.9% of the sample, which has about 50,000 clones, roughly 74% seen once. Sequencing used CD4+ T cells from blood, obtained approximately 54 months after liver transplant. These receptors originate from a human patient who received a liver transplant. T cells may partly derive from the graft donor.

This sequence joins TRBV7-2 and TRBJ1-2; TRBD1 agrees at 9 bases. Germline V gene lookup returns CDR1 SGHTA and CDR2 FQGNSA. This CDR3 has 15 residues. J was trimmed by 7 bases and V by 0 bases; bases with no gene match: 6. The CDR3 here is CASSLAAQGAGGYTF. CDR3 nucleotides: TGTGCCAGCAGCTTAGCCGCACAGGGGGCAGGTGGCTACACCTTC.

The chain carries TRBV6-4 and TRBJ1-1; D call uncertain. In germline, CDR1 is MRHNA, CDR2 SNTAGT. V shed 3 bases and J shed 0 bases, with 8 bases lying between them. The CDR3 consists of 14 residues. The CDR3 protein is CASSEGGLNTEAFF. CDR3 in DNA: TGTGCCAGCAGTGAAGGAGGGCTGAACACTGAAGCTTTCTTT.

V is TRBV5-4 and J is TRBJ1-2; 8 bases are shared with TRBD1. CDR3 length: 15 amino acids. Trimming took 4 bases from V and 3 from J; bases not matched to a gene: 8. Germline V gene lookup returns CDR1 SGHNT and CDR2 YYREEE (reference sequence). The chain's CDR3 is CASSTRQGNYYGYTF. Written as DNA, the CDR3 is TGTGCCAGCAGCACCCGACAGGGGAACTACTATGGCTACACCTTC. The variable domain in full, with the rest retrieved from reference TRBV5-4 and TRBJ1-2, is ETGVTQSPTHLIKTRGQQVTLRCSSQSGHNTVSWYQQALGQGPQFIFQYYREEENGRGNFPPRFSGLQFPNYSSELNVNALELDDSALYLCASSTRQGNYYGYTFGSGTRLTVV.

This CDR3 reads CASTSLRKNNEQFF. The CDR3 nucleotides are TGTGCCAGCACCTCCCTCCGAAAGAACAATGAGCAGTTCTTC. The J gene is TRBJ2-1, the V gene TRBV6-5, with D hard to call. Germline lookup yields CDR1 MNHEY and CDR2 SVGAGI. The germline V and J ends were trimmed by 7 bases and 5 bases, with 15 bases remaining between them. The CDR3 loop spans 14 amino acids.

In DNA form, the CDR3 reads TGTGCCAGCAGGAAGACAGGGGGATCCAAAAACATTCAGTACTTC. Its protein is CASRKTGGSKNIQYF. This chain connects TRBV5-6 to TRBJ2-4; 9 bases fit TRBD1. The CDR3 loop spans 15 amino acids. Germline-derived CDR1 and CDR2 are SGHDT and YYEEEE. V trimming: 5 bases; J trimming: 2 bases; junction bases outside the gene matches: 5.

CDR3 nucleotide sequence: TGTGCCAGCAGCCCTGCTAGCGGGGGGGCGAATGAGCAGTTCTTC. The encoded protein is CASSPASGGANEQFF. The J gene is TRBJ2-1, the V gene TRBV28; 12 nucleotides align to TRBD2. Germline V lookup: CDR1 MDHEN, CDR2 SYDVKM. J gave up 7 bases and V 6 bases, and 7 bases lay outside the gene matches. The CDR3 is made up of 15 amino acids.

The J gene is TRBJ2-5, the V gene TRBV19; no definite D call. Germline V gene sequence: CDR1 LNHDA, CDR2 SQIVND (reference sequence). The CDR3 extends over 12 amino acids. Trimming shortened V by 0 bases and J by 5 bases, and 4 bases separated the two germline ends. The DNA of the CDR3 is TGTGCCAGTAGTATAGAGGGCGAGACCCAGTACTTC. Its translation: CASSIEGETQYF.

This sequence joins TRBV7-2 and TRBJ2-7; 11 bases fit TRBD1. The CDR3 covers 14 residues. Looked up from germline, CDR1 is SGHTA and CDR2 is FQGNSA. The V gene end was trimmed by 5 bases and the J gene end by 2 bases; junction bases not matched to a gene: 2. The chain's CDR3 is CASSKGQGAYEQYF. For the CDR3, the DNA is TGTGCCAGCAGCAAGGGACAGGGGGCCTACGAGCAGTACTTC.

This rearrangement joins TRBV19 to TRBJ2-1; D may be TRBD2 (7 bases). There are 12 residues in the CDR3. V dropped 7 bases and J dropped 10 bases, with 14 bases sitting between them. CDR1 is LNHDA and CDR2 is SQIVND in the germline V gene (reference sequence). The CDR3 coding sequence is TGTGCCAGTATGGGGGGGCTCCACGAGCAGTTCTTC. Translating it yields CASMGGLHEQFF.

The J gene is TRBJ1-5, the V gene TRBV6-5; TRBD1 matches 9 bases. Per germline, CDR1 MNHEY and CDR2 SVGAGI. Trimming took 5 bases from V and 2 from J; bases not matched to a gene: 4. The CDR3 has 15 residues. CDR3 nucleotides: TGTGCCAGCAGTAGACAGGGGGATGGCAATCAGCCCCAGCATTTT. Encoded protein: CASSRQGDGNQPQHF.

The chain couples TRBV5-1 to TRBJ1-3; 8 positions match TRBD1. V dropped 4 bases and J dropped 1; count of bases not matched to a gene: 7. There are 16 residues in the CDR3. Germline CDR1 is SGHRS and CDR2 is YFSETQ. The CDR3 DNA reads TGCGCCAGCAGCATGGACAGGGTTGGATCTGGAAACACCATATATTTT. Its translation is CASSMDRVGSGNTIYF. Variable domain in full (rest from reference TRBV5-1 and TRBJ1-3): KAGVTQTPRYLIKTRGQQVTLSCSPISGHRSVSWYQQTPGQGLQFLFEYFSETQRNKGNFPGRFSGRQFSNSRSEMNVSTLELGDSALYLCASSMDRVGSGNTIYFGEGSWLTVV.

The chain employs TRBV15 and TRBJ1-1; 8 nucleotides line up with TRBD1. The CDR3 is 14 amino acids. Germline CDR1 is LNHNV and CDR2 is YYDKDF (reference sequence). Trimming at V came to 8 bases and at J to 5 bases, leaving 10 bases not matched to a gene. The CDR3 reads CATEDRGGETEAFF. For the CDR3, the DNA is TGTGCCACCGAAGACAGGGGAGGAGAAACTGAAGCTTTCTTT.

The chain is built from TRBV28 and TRBJ1-6; 10 bases agree with TRBD1. The junction had 10 bases not matched to a gene; V was cut back by 4 bases and J by 7 bases. This CDR3 region has 17 residues. Germline V gives CDR1 MDHEN, CDR2 SYDVKM. The DNA of the CDR3 is TGTGCCAGCAGTTCAAGTGAGGGACAGGGGTGGAATTCACCCCTCCACTTT. This codes for CASSSSEGQGWNSPLHF.